This TCR beta chain was captured by sequencing in a study of blood T cells in healthy people across ages (dated by TCRdb to the mid-2010s). General notes on the study: In model experiments, template switching captured roughly one uniquely barcoded TCR beta cDNA molecule for every two T cells. Two additional independent replicas of 1 million unique cDNA reads from the same blood draw were analyzed for two donors (one aged 18 to 29 and one aged 80 or older). Four age groups were formed from the donors: young (average roughly 15 years), middle-aged (around 37), aged (roughly 58) and long-lived (more than 75). The study measured age-related changes in TCR beta repertoire diversity using deep sequencing normalized with unique cDNA molecular identifiers. To avoid experimental bias, donors of different ages were distributed randomly across sequencing lanes.

The research as a whole found: Bulk unsorted PBMC profiling prevented conclusive comparison of naive and antigen-experienced compartments. Estimates of total diversity based on one million sequenced T cells were considered lower bounds and underestimates. Compared with the aged group, the long-lived group had more naive CD4+ T cells, fewer expanded clones and increased TCR diversity, suggesting age selection. The CMV infection status of donors was not known, potentially confounding age-related changes in expanded clonotypes. A strong correlation was found between observed TCR beta diversity and the percentage of naive T cells measured by flow cytometry. Observed TCR beta diversity per million T cells fell roughly linearly with age, and a significant reduction was already apparent by age around 40.

On this clonotype itself: There is no known antigen for this receptor. The record has no base qualities; no much larger clone is one base away.

The approximately 39 donors, aged about 6 to 95 years, were systemically healthy Caucasian individuals from Russia. Around 10 milliliters of peripheral blood were drawn from each donor into EDTA-treated Vacutainer tubes. Ficoll-Paque density-gradient centrifugation was used to isolate PBMCs, with at least 6.5 million per sample. Total RNA, at least 6 micrograms per sample, was extracted from PBMCs with Trizol reagent. For every donor, flow cytometry on a PBMC aliquot measured the percentage of naive CD45RAhigh/CD27high T cells. The method was 5' RACE. The sequencer listed for this sample is Illumina HiSeq 2500. A second PCR of 7 to 11 cycles was performed with a sample-barcoded 5' primer and a J-beta primer mix. A unique molecular identifier was introduced onto each TCR beta cDNA molecule by a template-switch 5' adaptor carrying 12 random nucleotides. At least 2.5 million CDR3-containing paired-end reads were obtained from each sample. The Mint cDNA synthesis kit, primed by a TRBC-specific oligonucleotide, was used to synthesize first-strand cDNA from all RNA. Following uracil-DNA glycosylase treatment, all cDNA underwent a first 18-cycle PCR with the universal primers M1SS and BC2_uni_R. As for how the authors treated the data: Normalization of each sample was performed by random selection of 1 million high-quality reads, each carrying a distinct molecular identifier. Instead of being binned into consensus sequences, reads with shared molecular identifiers were discarded. MiTCR, set to a Q25 quality threshold and the strictest error-elimination algorithm, was used for CDR3 identification, clonotype clustering and error correction. Lower-bound total TCR beta diversity was estimated with a nonparametric unseen species model using Euler transformation. Using fastp trimming at Q25 and MiXCR clonotype assembly, TCRdb reanalyzed the public sequencing data and kept in-frame beta chains. When rows share a CDR3 protein, they turn into one entry using the most common DNA and genes. The V and J calls come from TCRdb's annotation, not from the publication. The sample table records about 640,000 distinct CDR3 sequences; roughly three fifths of these occur just once. The leading ten clones occupy over 30% of the sample.

The V end loses 0 bases and the J end loses 2 bases, and a stretch of 7 bases separates them. There are 14 amino acids in the CDR3, from cysteine to phenylalanine inclusive. Only CDR3 DNA is held: 42 bases, read in frame from base 1. Looking up the germline V gene (reference sequence) yields CDR1 MNHNY and CDR2 SVGAGI. Sequencing was carried out using blood. The rearrangement joined TRBV6-6 to TRBJ1-1, with an unclear D gene assignment. The TCR sequence derives from a man in his fifties or sixties in good health. In nucleotide form, the sequence is TGTGCCAGCAGTTACTCGACCGGAAACACTGAAGCTTTCTTT. Its translation is CASSYSTGNTEAFF.